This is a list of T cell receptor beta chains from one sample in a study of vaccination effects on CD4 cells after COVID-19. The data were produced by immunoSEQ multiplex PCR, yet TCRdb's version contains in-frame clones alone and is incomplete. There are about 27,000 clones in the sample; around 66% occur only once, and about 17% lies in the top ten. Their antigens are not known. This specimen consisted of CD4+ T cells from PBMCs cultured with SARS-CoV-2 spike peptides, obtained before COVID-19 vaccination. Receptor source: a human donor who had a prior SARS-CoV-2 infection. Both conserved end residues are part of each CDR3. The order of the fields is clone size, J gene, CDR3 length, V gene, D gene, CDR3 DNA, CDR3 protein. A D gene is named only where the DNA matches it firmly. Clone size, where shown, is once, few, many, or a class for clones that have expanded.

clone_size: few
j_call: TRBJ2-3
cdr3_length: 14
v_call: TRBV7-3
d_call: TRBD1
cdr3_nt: TGTGCCAGCAGCTTGGGACAGAGCACAGATACGCAGTATTTT
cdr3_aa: CASSLGQSTDTQYF

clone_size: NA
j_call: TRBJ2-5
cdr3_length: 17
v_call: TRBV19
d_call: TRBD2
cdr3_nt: TGTGCCAGTAGCCCCCTGTCCGGGAGGGGGGCACAAGAGACCCAGTACTTC
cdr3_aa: CASSPLSGRGAQETQYF

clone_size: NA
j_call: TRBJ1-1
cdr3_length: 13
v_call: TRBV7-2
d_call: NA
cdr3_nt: TGTGCCAGCAGCTTACAGGGACCCACTGAAGCTTTCTTT
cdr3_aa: CASSLQGPTEAFF

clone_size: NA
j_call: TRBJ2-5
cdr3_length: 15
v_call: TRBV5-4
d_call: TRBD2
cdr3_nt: TGTGCCAGCAGCTTTGCGGGGGGATGGGCTGAGACCCAGTACTTC
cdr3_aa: CASSFAGGWAETQYF

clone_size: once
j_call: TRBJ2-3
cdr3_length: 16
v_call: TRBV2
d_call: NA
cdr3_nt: TGTGCCAGCAGTGAAGGCTCGGCCCGGGGCACAGATACGCAGTATTTT
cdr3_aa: CASSEGSARGTDTQYF

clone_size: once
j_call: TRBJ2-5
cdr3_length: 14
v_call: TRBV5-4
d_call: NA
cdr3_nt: TGTGCCAGCAGCCACAAGGTCCGACAAGAGACCCAGTACTTC
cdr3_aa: CASSHKVRQETQYF

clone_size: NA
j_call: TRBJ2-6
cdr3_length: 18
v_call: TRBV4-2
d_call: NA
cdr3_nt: TGTGCCAGCAGCCAAGATCGGGGACAAAACTCTGGGGCCAACGTCCTGACTTTC
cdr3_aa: CASSQDRGQNSGANVLTF

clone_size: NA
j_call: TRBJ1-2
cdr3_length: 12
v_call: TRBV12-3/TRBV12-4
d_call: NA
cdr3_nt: TGTGCCAGCAGATACAGGGAGCATGGCTACACCTTC
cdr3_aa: CASRYREHGYTF

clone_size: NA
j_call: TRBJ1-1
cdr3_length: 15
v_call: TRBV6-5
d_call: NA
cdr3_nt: TGTGCCAGCAGTAATCCACAGAATTTGAACACTGAAGCTTTCTTT
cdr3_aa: CASSNPQNLNTEAFF

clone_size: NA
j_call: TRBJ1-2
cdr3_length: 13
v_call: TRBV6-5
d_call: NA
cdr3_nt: TGTGCCAGCGGCCCAATGGAGGACTATGGCTACACCTTC
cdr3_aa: CASGPMEDYGYTF

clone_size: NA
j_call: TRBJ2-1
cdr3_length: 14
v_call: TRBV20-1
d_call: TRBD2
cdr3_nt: TGCAGTGCTAGTCGGCGGGGGGGGTACAATGAGCAGTTCTTC
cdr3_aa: CSASRRGGYNEQFF

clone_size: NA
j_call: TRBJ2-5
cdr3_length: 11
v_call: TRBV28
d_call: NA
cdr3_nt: TGTGCCAGCAGGGGGTGGGGGACCCAGTACTTC
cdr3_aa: CASRGWGTQYF

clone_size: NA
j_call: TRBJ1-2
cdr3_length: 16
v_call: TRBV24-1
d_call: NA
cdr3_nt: TGTGCCACCAGTGCCATAGGGGCGTCCGGAGACTATGGCTACACCTTC
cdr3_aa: CATSAIGASGDYGYTF

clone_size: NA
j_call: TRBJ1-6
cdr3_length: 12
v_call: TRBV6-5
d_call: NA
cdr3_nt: TGTGCCAGCAGTTACTCAAATTCACCCCTCCACTTT
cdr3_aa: CASSYSNSPLHF

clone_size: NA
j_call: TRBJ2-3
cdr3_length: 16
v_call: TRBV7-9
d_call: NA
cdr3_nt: TGTGCCAGCAGCTTAGTAGGGGTGGCAGTCACAGATACGCAGTATTTT
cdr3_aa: CASSLVGVAVTDTQYF

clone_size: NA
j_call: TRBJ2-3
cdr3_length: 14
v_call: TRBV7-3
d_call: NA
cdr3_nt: TGTGCCAGCAGCTCCCGGACTCGACCAGATACGCAGTATTTT
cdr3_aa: CASSSRTRPDTQYF

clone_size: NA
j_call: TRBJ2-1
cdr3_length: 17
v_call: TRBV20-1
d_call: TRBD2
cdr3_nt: TGCAGTGCTAGTAGGGCTAGCGGGAGGGCCGGGGCGGATGAGCAGTTCTTC
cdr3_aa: CSASRASGRAGADEQFF

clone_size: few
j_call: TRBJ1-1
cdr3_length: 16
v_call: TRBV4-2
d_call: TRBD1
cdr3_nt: TGTGCCAGCAGCCAAGTTGGCAACAGGGGGCTCTCTGAAGCTTTCTTT
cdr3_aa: CASSQVGNRGLSEAFF

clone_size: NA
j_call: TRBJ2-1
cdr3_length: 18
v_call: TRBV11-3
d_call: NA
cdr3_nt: TGTGCCAGCAGCCGACAGACCGAAGCGCTAAGCTCCTACAATGAGCAGTTCTTC
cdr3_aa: CASSRQTEALSSYNEQFF

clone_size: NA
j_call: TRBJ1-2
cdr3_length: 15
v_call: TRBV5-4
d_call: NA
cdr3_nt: TGTGCCAGCAGCTTGGGTGGGGGGCCGCGTGGGGGCTACACCTTC
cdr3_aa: CASSLGGGPRGGYTF

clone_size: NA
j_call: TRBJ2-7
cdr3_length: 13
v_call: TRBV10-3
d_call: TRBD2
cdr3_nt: TGTGCCATCACCAGCGGGAGGGCCAAGGAGCAGTACTTC
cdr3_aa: CAITSGRAKEQYF

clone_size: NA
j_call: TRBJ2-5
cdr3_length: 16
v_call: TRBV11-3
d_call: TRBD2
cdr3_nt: TGTGCCAGCAGCCCTCCTATAGCGGGGGAACAAGAGACCCAGTACTTC
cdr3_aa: CASSPPIAGEQETQYF

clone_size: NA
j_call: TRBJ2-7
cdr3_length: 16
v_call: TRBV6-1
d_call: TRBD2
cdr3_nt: TGTGCCAGCAGTGAATGGATATGGGGACTAGGCTACGAGCAGTACTTC
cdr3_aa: CASSEWIWGLGYEQYF

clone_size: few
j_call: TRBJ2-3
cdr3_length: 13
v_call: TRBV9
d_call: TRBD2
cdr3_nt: TGTGCCAGTAGCGGGAGGGCCGCAGATACGCAGTATTTT
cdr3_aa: CASSGRAADTQYF

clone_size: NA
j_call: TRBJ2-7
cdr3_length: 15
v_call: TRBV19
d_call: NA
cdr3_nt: TGTGCCAGTAGTTCCGTCCGGGACACACTCGGCGAGCAGTACTTC
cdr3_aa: CASSSVRDTLGEQYF

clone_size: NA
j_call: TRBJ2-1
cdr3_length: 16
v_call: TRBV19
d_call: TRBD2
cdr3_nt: TGTGCCAGTAGTGATCCCGGGACTAGCGGTTACAATGAGCAGTTCTTC
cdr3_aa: CASSDPGTSGYNEQFF

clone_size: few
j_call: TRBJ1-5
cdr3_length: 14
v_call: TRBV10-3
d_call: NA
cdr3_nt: TGTGCCATCAGTGCCCGGGACGACAATCAGCCCCAGCATTTT
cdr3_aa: CAISARDDNQPQHF

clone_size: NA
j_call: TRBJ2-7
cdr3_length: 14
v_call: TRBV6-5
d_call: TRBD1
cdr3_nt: TGTGCCAGCAGTAGACGGGACAGGTCCTACGAGCAGTACTTC
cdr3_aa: CASSRRDRSYEQYF

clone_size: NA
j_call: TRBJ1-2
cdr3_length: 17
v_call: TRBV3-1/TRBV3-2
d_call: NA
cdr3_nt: TGTGCCAGCAGCCAAGGGCTCTCTTGGACCCCTAACTATGGCTACACCTTC
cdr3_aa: CASSQGLSWTPNYGYTF

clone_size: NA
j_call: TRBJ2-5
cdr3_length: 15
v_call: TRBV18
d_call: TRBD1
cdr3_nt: TGTGCCAGCTCACCGACTTACAGGGGTGAGGAGACCCAGTACTTC
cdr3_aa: CASSPTYRGEETQYF

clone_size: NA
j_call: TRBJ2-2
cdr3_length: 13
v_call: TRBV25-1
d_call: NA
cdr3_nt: TGTGCCAGCACAGGGGTCTGGACCGGGGAGCTGTTTTTT
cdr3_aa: CASTGVWTGELFF

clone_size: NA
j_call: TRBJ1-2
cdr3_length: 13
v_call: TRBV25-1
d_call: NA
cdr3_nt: TGTGCCAGCAGTGAATTTTGGGGTTATGGCTACACCTTC
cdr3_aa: CASSEFWGYGYTF

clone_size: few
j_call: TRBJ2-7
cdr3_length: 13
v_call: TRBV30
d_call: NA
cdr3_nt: TGTGCCTGGAGGAACTCGGGGACCTACGAGCAGTACTTC
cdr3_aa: CAWRNSGTYEQYF

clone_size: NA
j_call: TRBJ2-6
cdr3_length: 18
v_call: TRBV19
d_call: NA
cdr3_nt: TGTGCCAGTAGTAGGGACGGTACTCACTCAACTGGGGCCAACGTCCTGACTTTC
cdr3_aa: CASSRDGTHSTGANVLTF

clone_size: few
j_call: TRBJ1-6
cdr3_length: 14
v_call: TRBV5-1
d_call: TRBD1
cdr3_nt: TGCGCCAGCAGCGAGGGACAGGAGAATTCACCCCTCCACTTT
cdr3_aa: CASSEGQENSPLHF

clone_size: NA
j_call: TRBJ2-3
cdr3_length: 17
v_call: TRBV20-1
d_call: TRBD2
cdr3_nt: TGCAGTGCTAGTTCAGGTTTCCTAGCGGGTCGCACAGATACGCAGTATTTT
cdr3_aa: CSASSGFLAGRTDTQYF

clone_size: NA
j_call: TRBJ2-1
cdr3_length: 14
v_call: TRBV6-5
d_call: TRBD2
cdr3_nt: TGTGCCAGCAGTCGTAGGACTAGCGACAATGAGCAGTTCTTC
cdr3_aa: CASSRRTSDNEQFF

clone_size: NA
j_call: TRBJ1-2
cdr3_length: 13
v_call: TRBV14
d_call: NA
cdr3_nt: TGTGCCAGCAGCCAAAGACAGGCCTATGGCTACACCTTC
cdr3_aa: CASSQRQAYGYTF

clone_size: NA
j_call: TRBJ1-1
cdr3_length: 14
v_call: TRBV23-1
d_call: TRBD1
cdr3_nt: TGCGCCAGCAGTCATGACAGGGGGAACACTGAAGCTTTCTTT
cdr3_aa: CASSHDRGNTEAFF

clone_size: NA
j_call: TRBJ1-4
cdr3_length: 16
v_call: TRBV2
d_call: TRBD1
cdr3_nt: TGTGCCAGCAGGCGACAGGGGAGGGCAACTAATGAAAAACTGTTTTTT
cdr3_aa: CASRRQGRATNEKLFF

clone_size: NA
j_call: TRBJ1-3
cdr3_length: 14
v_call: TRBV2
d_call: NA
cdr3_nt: TGTGCCAGCTTGGAACAGCTCTCTGGAAACACCATATATTTT
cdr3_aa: CASLEQLSGNTIYF

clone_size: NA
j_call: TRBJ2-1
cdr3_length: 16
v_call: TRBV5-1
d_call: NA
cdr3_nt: TGCGCCAGCAGCTTGTCGGCGGCAAGCTCCTACAATGAGCAGTTCTTC
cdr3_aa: CASSLSAASSYNEQFF

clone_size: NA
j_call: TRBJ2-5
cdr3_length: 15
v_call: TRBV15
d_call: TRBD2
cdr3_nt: TGTGCCACCAGCAGAGGGATCAGCGGGGAAGAGACCCAGTACTTC
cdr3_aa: CATSRGISGEETQYF

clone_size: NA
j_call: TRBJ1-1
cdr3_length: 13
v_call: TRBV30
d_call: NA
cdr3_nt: TGTGCCTGGAGTGCACGTTTCGGGACTGAAGCTTTCTTT
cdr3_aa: CAWSARFGTEAFF

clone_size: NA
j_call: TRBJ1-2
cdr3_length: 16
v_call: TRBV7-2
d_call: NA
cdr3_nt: TGTGCCAGCAGCTCCGAACTCGGAGGCATTCAGGAGGGCTACACCTTC
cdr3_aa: CASSSELGGIQEGYTF

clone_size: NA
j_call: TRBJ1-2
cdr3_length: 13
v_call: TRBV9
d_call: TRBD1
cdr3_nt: TGTGCCAGCAGCGGACAGGGGGCGGATGGCTACACCTTC
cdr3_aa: CASSGQGADGYTF

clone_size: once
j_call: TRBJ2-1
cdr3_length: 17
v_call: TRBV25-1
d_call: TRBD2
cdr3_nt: TGTGCCAGCAGTGTACTCGGACTAGGAGGGTCCTACAATGAGCAGTTCTTC
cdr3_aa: CASSVLGLGGSYNEQFF

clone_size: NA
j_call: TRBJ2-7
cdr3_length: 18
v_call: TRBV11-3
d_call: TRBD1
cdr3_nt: TGTGCCAGCAGCTCCGGGACAGGGAGATCTTCTCCGGACTACGAGCAGTACTTC
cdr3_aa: CASSSGTGRSSPDYEQYF

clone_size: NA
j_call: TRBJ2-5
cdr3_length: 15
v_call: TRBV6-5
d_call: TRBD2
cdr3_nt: TGTGCCAGCAGAGTTGGAAGCGGGAGGAGCTCGACCCAGTACTTC
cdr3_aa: CASRVGSGRSSTQYF

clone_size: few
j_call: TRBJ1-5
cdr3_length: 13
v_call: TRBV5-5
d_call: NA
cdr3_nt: TGTGCCAGCAGCTTGGCGGTGAATCAGCCCCAGCATTTT
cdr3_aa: CASSLAVNQPQHF

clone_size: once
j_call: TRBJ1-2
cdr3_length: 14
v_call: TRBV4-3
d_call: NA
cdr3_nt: TGCGCCAGCAGCCCGAGCTGGGGGGAGTATGGCTACACCTTC
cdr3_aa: CASSPSWGEYGYTF

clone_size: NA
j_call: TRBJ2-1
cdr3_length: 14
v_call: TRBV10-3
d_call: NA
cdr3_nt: TGTGCCATCAGTCCCGGCGTTGTATACAATGAGCAGTTCTTC
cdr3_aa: CAISPGVVYNEQFF

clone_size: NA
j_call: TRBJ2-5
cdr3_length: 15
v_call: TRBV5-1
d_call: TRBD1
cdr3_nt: TGCGCCAGCAGCTTGTCGGGACAGGGACAAGAGACCCAGTACTTC
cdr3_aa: CASSLSGQGQETQYF

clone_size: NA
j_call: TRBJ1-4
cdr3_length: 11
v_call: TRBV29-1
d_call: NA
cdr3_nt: TGCAGCGCCCTGACGGATGAAAAACTGTTTTTT
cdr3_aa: CSALTDEKLFF